This T cell receptor beta chain was identified during a study of shared clonotypes between healthy human individuals. Profiling relied on immunoSEQ multiplex PCR, and the TCRdb table lists in-frame clones only, not all of them. The sample lists over 2 million clones, 90% to 95% occurring once. The V and J ends lost 8 bases and 1 base respectively, with 15 bases between them. CDR3 size: 13 residues. CDR1 and CDR2 from the germline V gene are GTSNPN and SVGIG (reference sequence). This clonotype was sampled from a young man in good health. The chain combines TRBV30 with TRBJ2-7, with a tentative D call TRBD2 (6 bases). The sequenced sample consisted of naive CD4+ T cells sorted from blood. Noted subset: CD45RA+ positively selected. The DNA of the CDR3 is TGTGCCCGTCGGGGGTACGGTTCCTACGAGCAGTACTTC. It codes for CARRGYGSYEQYF.